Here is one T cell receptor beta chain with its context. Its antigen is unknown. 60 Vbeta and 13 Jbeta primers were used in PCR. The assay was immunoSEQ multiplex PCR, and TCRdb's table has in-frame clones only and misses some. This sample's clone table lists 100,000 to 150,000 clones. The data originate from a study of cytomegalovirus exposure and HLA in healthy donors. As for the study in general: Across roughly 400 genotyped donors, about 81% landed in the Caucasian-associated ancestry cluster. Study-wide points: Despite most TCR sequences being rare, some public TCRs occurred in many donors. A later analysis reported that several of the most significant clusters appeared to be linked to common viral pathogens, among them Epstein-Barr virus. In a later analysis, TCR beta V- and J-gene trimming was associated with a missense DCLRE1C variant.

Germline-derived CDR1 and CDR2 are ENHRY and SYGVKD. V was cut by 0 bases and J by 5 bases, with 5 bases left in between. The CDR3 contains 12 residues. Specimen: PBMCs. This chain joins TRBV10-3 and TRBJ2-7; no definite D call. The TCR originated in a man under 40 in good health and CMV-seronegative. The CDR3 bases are TGTGCCATCAGTGAGTCCAGGAACGAGCAGTACTTC. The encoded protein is CAISESRNEQYF.